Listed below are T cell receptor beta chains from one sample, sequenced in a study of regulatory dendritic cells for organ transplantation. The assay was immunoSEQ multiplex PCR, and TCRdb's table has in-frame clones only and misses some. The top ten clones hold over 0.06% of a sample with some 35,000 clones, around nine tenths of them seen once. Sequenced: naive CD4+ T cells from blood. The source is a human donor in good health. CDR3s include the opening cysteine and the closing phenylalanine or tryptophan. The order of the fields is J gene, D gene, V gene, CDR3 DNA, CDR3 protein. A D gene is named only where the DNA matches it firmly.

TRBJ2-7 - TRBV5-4 TGTGCCAGCAGCTATCTAGCGACAAGCTCCTACGAGCAGTACTTC CASSYLATSSYEQYF
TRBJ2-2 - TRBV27 TGTGCCAGCAGTTTCGTCTCGACCGGGAAACCCGGGGAGCTGTTTTTT CASSFVSTGKPGELFF
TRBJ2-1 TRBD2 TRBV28 TGTGCCAGCAGTTCACCGACTAGCGGGGACTACAATGAGCAGTTCTTC CASSSPTSGDYNEQFF
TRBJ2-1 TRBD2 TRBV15 TGTGCCACCAGCAGAACCTCGGGGGGGACTGAGCAGTTCTTC CATSRTSGGTEQFF
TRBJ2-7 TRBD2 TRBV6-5 TGTGCCAGCAGTAAGACTAGCGCCCTCTCCTACGAGCAGTACTTC CASSKTSALSYEQYF
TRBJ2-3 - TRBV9 TGTGCCAGCAGCTTGGGGCCCTTGGGGGGTCAAGATACGCAGTATTTT CASSLGPLGGQDTQYF
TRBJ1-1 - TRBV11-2 TGTGCCAGCAGCTTAGATGGTAGGGGGTTGAACACTGAAGCTTTCTTT CASSLDGRGLNTEAFF
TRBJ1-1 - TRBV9 TGTGCCAGCAGCGTGTACCTGAACACTGAAGCTTTCTTT CASSVYLNTEAFF
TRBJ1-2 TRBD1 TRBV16 TGTGCCAGCAGCCCACGACAGGGGTCGGGCTATGGCTACACCTTC CASSPRQGSGYGYTF
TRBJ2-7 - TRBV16 TGTGCCAGCAGCCAATGGGTTAGCGGAACTACGAAGGGCGAGCAGTACTTC CASSQWVSGTTKGEQYF
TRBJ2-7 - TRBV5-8 TGTGCCAGCAGCCCGACAGGCTACGGTTCGGGCTCCTACGAGCAGTACTTC CASSPTGYGSGSYEQYF
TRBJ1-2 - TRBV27 TGTGCCAGCAGCTCGGACAGAGCTAACTATGGCTACACCTTC CASSSDRANYGYTF
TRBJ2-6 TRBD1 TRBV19 TGTGCCAGTAGTGCTGGACAGGCTAGAACCCCTGGGGCCAACGTCCTGACTTTC CASSAGQARTPGANVLTF